The rows below give T cell receptor beta chains drawn from one sample of a study of OX40 agonist ivuxolimab in advanced cancers. TCRdb's copy holds only in-frame clones and misses some; the assay was immunoSEQ multiplex PCR. The sample lists approximately 77,000 clones, roughly nine tenths occurring once. The specimen was CD4+ or CD8+ T cells sorted from blood, collected in a trial of the OX40 agonist ivuxolimab. Every receptor here comes from an adult with an advanced solid tumor such as melanoma, head and neck, liver or kidney cancer. The CDR3 runs from the conserved cysteine through the conserved F or W. The D gene is left open where the match is weak. Expanded clones get a size class; other rows say once, few or many, or leave the size out.

V,size,D,J,DNA,CDR3
TRBV6-6,.,.,TRBJ1-1,TGTGCCAGCAGTTACTCGCAGTTTTCTGTCTTGGGTTTCTTT,CASSYSQFSVLGFF
TRBV10-3,.,.,TRBJ1-2,TGTGCCATCAGTGAGTTAGGGGGATTTAACTATGGCTACACCTTC,CAISELGGFNYGYTF
TRBV11-1,.,TRBD2,TRBJ2-1,TGTGCCAGCAGCTTACCCGCGGGAGGGCCTAATGAGCAGTTCTTC,CASSLPAGGPNEQFF
TRBV23-1,.,TRBD1,TRBJ2-2,TGCGCCAGCAGTCAAACCGGGACAGATTATAATGTGGTAAGTTCGAACACCGGGGAGCTGTTTTTT,CASSQTGTDYNVVSSNTGELFF
TRBV9,.,TRBD2,TRBJ2-4,TGTGCCAGCAGCTCGGCGGGAGGGAACATTCAGTACTTC,CASSSAGGNIQYF
TRBV4-2,few,.,TRBJ2-2,TGTGCCAGCAGCCAAGATTGGGTTGGGGTAGCCGAGAACACCGGGGAGCTGTTTTTT,CASSQDWVGVAENTGELFF
TRBV7-8,.,TRBD2,TRBJ2-7,TGTGCCAGCAGTACGGGTTTGGGAGGGCCGGTCCACGAGCAGTACTTC,CASSTGLGGPVHEQYF
TRBV11-2,.,.,TRBJ1-1,TGTGCCAGCAGCTTAGAAGTACAGGATGAAGCTTTCTTT,CASSLEVQDEAFF
TRBV18,.,.,TRBJ2-7,TGTGCCAGCTCGCCGAACTCCTACGAGCAGTACTTC,CASSPNSYEQYF
TRBV10-2,.,TRBD1,TRBJ1-3,TGCGCCAGCAGCGCGGACAGGGGAGACTCTGGAAACACCATATATTTT,CASSADRGDSGNTIYF
TRBV30,.,TRBD1,TRBJ1-1,TGTGCCTGGAGTGTAGGGGGACAGGGAGTTTTGCCTGAAGCTTTCTTT,CAWSVGGQGVLPEAFF
TRBV19,.,.,TRBJ2-7,TGTGCCAGTAGTATAGACTTCTCCTACGAGCAGTACTTC,CASSIDFSYEQYF
TRBV14,.,.,TRBJ2-1,TGTGCCAGCAGCCAGAGGACCATCAATGAGCAGTTCTTC,CASSQRTINEQFF
TRBV5-6,.,.,TRBJ1-5,TGTGCCAGCAGCCAAACGGGGCAGCCCCAGCATTTT,CASSQTGQPQHF
TRBV25-1,.,TRBD2,TRBJ2-1,TGTGCCAGCAGTGGGCCGGGGGGGAATGAGCAGTTCTTC,CASSGPGGNEQFF
TRBV11-2,.,.,TRBJ2-1,TGTGCCAGCAGCCCAGACCCAGGCCTACACTACAATGAGCAGTTCTTC,CASSPDPGLHYNEQFF
TRBV27,.,.,TRBJ1-1,TGTGCCAGCAGTTTAAGAGGGGACACTGAAGCTTTCTTT,CASSLRGDTEAFF
TRBV11-1,.,TRBD2,TRBJ2-1,TGTGCCAGCAGCTTAGAGTCTCCCCGGACTAGCGGGAGAATCAATGAGCAGTTCTTC,CASSLESPRTSGRINEQFF
TRBV6-4,.,.,TRBJ2-1,TGTGCCAGCAGTGACGGGAGCGGAGGCTACAATGAGCAGTTCTTC,CASSDGSGGYNEQFF
TRBV28,.,.,TRBJ2-2,TGTGCCAGCAGTTCCCCGTGGGGCGACGTCGGCACCGGGGAGCTGTTTTTT,CASSSPWGDVGTGELFF
TRBV27,.,TRBD2,TRBJ2-1,TGTGCCAGTCGACTAGCGGGAGGGCGTAATGAGCAGTTCTTC,CASRLAGGRNEQFF
TRBV9,.,.,TRBJ1-2,TGTGCCAGCAGCCCCCTCCTCTACCTAGGCGGGGACTATGGCTACACCTTC,CASSPLLYLGGDYGYTF
TRBV6-5,.,TRBD2,TRBJ2-7,TGTGCCAGCAGTTACTCGAGCGGGGGGTTGGGAGAGCAGTACTTC,CASSYSSGGLGEQYF
TRBV5-4,.,.,TRBJ1-1,TGTGGTAGGGCCTACAAGGAAGGAGCTTTCTTT,CGRAYKEGAFF
TRBV6-4,once,TRBD1,TRBJ1-1,TGTGCCAAAAACTCAGGGCAGGGGGCAGGGACCGGGCTAAGGCCTGAAGCTTTCTTT,CAKNSGQGAGTGLRPEAFF
TRBV28,few,TRBD1,TRBJ1-5,TGTGCCAGCAGGGACAGGGGAACGGGGTCGTATCAGCCCCAGCATTTT,CASRDRGTGSYQPQHF
TRBV19,.,.,TRBJ1-2,TGTGCCAGTAGTATAAGGGGAGATGGCTACACCTTC,CASSIRGDGYTF
TRBV4-1,.,.,TRBJ2-7,TGCGCCAGCAGCCAGGGATCGAATTACGAGCAGTACTTC,CASSQGSNYEQYF
TRBV30,.,.,TRBJ1-5,TGTGCCTGGAGTGTAGTCACGGGCAATCAGCCCCAGCATTTT,CAWSVVTGNQPQHF
TRBV29-1,.,.,TRBJ2-1,TGCAGCGTTGAGTTGGGGGTCCCTGAGCAGTTCTTC,CSVELGVPEQFF
TRBV6-6,.,.,TRBJ2-2,TGTGCCAGCAGTTATAATTCGGACGCCGGGGAGCTGTTTTTT,CASSYNSDAGELFF
TRBV6-1,.,TRBD1,TRBJ2-5,TGTGCCAGCAGTGTCGGGACAGCGGAGTTCCCCCAAGAGACCCAGTACTTC,CASSVGTAEFPQETQYF
TRBV4-3,.,TRBD2,TRBJ2-1,TGCGCCAGCAGCCAAGGACTAGCTACCACTCCGGGGAATGAGCAGTTCTTC,CASSQGLATTPGNEQFF
TRBV21-1,.,.,TRBJ1-1,TGTGCCAGCAGCCCGGGACAGGGAAAGAGGAACATGAACACTGAAGCTTTCTTT,CASSPGQGKRNMNTEAFF
TRBV27,.,.,TRBJ2-1,TGTGCCAGCAGTGTTACTAGTTACAATGAGCAGTTCTTC,CASSVTSYNEQFF
TRBV13,.,.,TRBJ1-6,TGTGCCAGCAGCTTATCGGACGGCCCTAATTCACCCCTCCACTTT,CASSLSDGPNSPLHF
TRBV7-7,.,TRBD2,TRBJ2-1,TGTGCTAGCAGCCCGGGACTAGCGGGGGCCTACAATGAGCAGTTCTTC,CASSPGLAGAYNEQFF
TRBV11-2,.,TRBD1,TRBJ2-7,TGTGCCAGCAGCTTGGGACAGGACTACGAGCAGTACTTC,CASSLGQDYEQYF
TRBV4-3,.,.,TRBJ2-7,TGCGCCAGCAGCCAAGAGGATTCAAACTCCTACGAGCAGTACTTC,CASSQEDSNSYEQYF
TRBV27,.,TRBD2,TRBJ2-7,TGTGCCAGCAGTCCCAGCGGCGGGGGCTACGAGCAGTACTTC,CASSPSGGGYEQYF
TRBV20-1,.,.,TRBJ2-7,TGCAGTGCTAGCACTGAGCAGTACTTC,CSASTEQYF
TRBV4-3,few,TRBD1,TRBJ1-5,TGCGCCAGCAGCCAAGATGAGGGGGCTGATCAGCCCCAGCATTTT,CASSQDEGADQPQHF
TRBV28,once,.,TRBJ2-7,TGTGCCAGCAGTTTGGTCCGGGAGCCCTACGAGCAGTACTTC,CASSLVREPYEQYF
TRBV6-5,.,.,TRBJ1-1,TGTGCCAGCAGTTACACCAGGGGCACTGAAGCTTTCTTT,CASSYTRGTEAFF
TRBV2,.,.,TRBJ2-1,TGTGCCAGCAGTGACGGCGGAGAAACCTACAATGAGCAGTTCTTC,CASSDGGETYNEQFF
TRBV7-8,.,.,TRBJ1-5,TGTGCCAGCAGCCGGACAGTAGGAAATCAGCCCCAGCATTTT,CASSRTVGNQPQHF